This T cell receptor beta chain was sequenced in a study of blood T cells in healthy people across ages. Overall study results and limits: Comparison with aged donors showed that long-lived donors had more naive CD4+ cells and higher diversity. Any changes in expanded clonotypes were possibly confounded, as donor CMV status remained unknown.

On this clonotype: The antigen is not known.

J was trimmed by 6 bases and V by 0 bases; bases with no gene match: 5. CDR1 SEHNR and CDR2 FQNEAQ come from the germline V gene (reference sequence). The CDR3 runs to 15 residues. A sample-barcoded 5' primer and a J-beta primer mix were used in a second PCR of roughly 7 to 11 cycles. TCRdb re-derived calls from the 5' RACE reads in MiXCR, one entry per CDR3 protein. Found here are hundreds of thousands of distinct CDR3 sequences, 58% of them singletons; the top ten hold about 20%. The chain recombines TRBV7-9 with TRBJ2-7, with 10 bases aligning to TRBD2. The sequencing sample was made of blood. This sequence was found in a man younger than 40 in good health. The CDR3 bases are TGTGCCAGCAGCTTAGCAGCGGGAGGGCCCTCCGAGCAGTACTTC. Encoded protein: CASSLAAGGPSEQYF.